These 17 T cell receptor beta chains were sequenced from one sample in a study of tissue T cells after allogeneic stem cell transplantation. Using immunoSEQ multiplex PCR, the repertoire was profiled, and TCRdb retains in-frame clones only, with some absent. This table holds 2,500 to 3,500 clones, under 70% found once. This research-autopsy study prospectively enrolled adult allogeneic hematopoietic cell transplant recipients with steroid-refractory graft-versus-host disease. This specimen consisted of jejunal tissue, obtained at autopsy. The receptor source for this set is a male patient aged 60 or older with steroid-refractory graft-versus-host disease after an allogeneic stem cell transplant. Some of the T cells might come from the graft donor.

The V and J genes are TRBV12-5 and TRBJ1-4; 8 positions match TRBD1. There are 16 residues in the CDR3. In germline, CDR1 is LGHNT, CDR2 FRNRAP. The J segment lost 2 bases and the V segment lost 0 bases, leaving 2 bases of the junction unmatched. The CDR3 protein is CASGLVSGGTNEKLFF. CDR3 DNA sequence: TGTGCTAGTGGTTTGGTTTCAGGGGGCACTAATGAAAAACTGTTTTTT.

This CDR3 reads CASSLAGTGVRETQYF. The CDR3 DNA follows: TGTGCCAGCAGCTTGGCCGGAACGGGAGTAAGGGAGACCCAGTACTTC. The chain recombines TRBV5-4 with TRBJ2-5; maybe TRBD2 (6 bases). Trimming left V 0 bases short and J 5 bases short, with 17 bases between. There are 16 residues in the CDR3. Germline V CDR1 and CDR2: SGHNT, YYREEE (reference sequence).

The V call is TRBV5-1, the J call TRBJ1-1; perhaps TRBD1 as D (6 bases). CDR3 size: 14 residues. CDR1 is SGHRS and CDR2 is YFSETQ in the germline V gene. Trimming pared 0 bases from V and 7 bases from J, leaving 13 bases between. Here the CDR3 reads CASSLAMTGFEAFF. CDR3 DNA: TGCGCCAGCAGCTTGGCCATGACAGGTTTTGAAGCTTTCTTT.

Within the sample, this clone is large (0.1 to 1%). The DNA for the CDR3 is TGTGCCAGCAGCCCCCTCCCCGGGACAGGGGTCTACGAGCAGTACTTC. Protein product: CASSPLPGTGVYEQYF. The rearrangement links TRBV13 to TRBJ2-7; 10 bases agree with TRBD1. V lost 5 bases and J lost 3; bases outside the gene matches: 10. The CDR3 has 16 amino acids. Germline V lookup: CDR1 PRHDT, CDR2 FYEKMQ (reference sequence).

This clone is categorized as large. V is TRBV3-1 (or the pseudogene TRBV3-2) and J is TRBJ2-2; tentatively, D is TRBD1 (5 bases). The CDR3 is made up of 14 amino acids. Trimming pared 7 bases from V and 2 bases from J, leaving 11 bases between. Germline V lookup: CDR1 LGHDT, CDR2 YNNKEL (reference sequence). The CDR3 DNA sequence: TGTGCCAGCACCACAGGACCCAACACCGGGGAGCTGTTTTTT. Its translation: CASTTGPNTGELFF.

This clone was found a few times. V usage is TRBV10-3 and J usage is TRBJ2-1; 11 bases fit TRBD2. The germline V gene has CDR1 ENHRY and CDR2 SYGVKD. The CDR3 length is 16 residues. V gave up 4 bases and J gave up 7 bases; unmatched junction bases: 9. The CDR3 spells CAISGVLAGGVNEQFF. The CDR3 nucleotides are TGTGCCATCAGTGGCGTTCTAGCGGGGGGTGTGAATGAGCAGTTCTTC.

The J gene is TRBJ1-4, the V gene TRBV29-1; D might be TRBD1 (6 bases). Germline V gene sequence: CDR1 SQVTM, CDR2 ANQGSEA. V was pared by 6 bases and J by 7 bases, with 15 bases between. The CDR3 totals 13 residues. CDR3 loop: CSVQGRASEKLFF. The CDR3 bases are TGCAGCGTCCAGGGGAGGGCTAGTGAAAAACTGTTTTTT.

J is TRBJ1-4 and V is TRBV5-1; possibly TRBD1 for D (6 bases). Germline lookup yields CDR1 SGHRS and CDR2 YFSETQ. The CDR3 consists of 18 residues. The V gene lost 1 base and the J gene lost 3 bases, with 19 bases spanning the gap. This chain's CDR3 is CASSLFGLGQGSNEKLFF. In nucleotides, the CDR3 is TGCGCCAGCAGCTTGTTTGGTCTGGGGCAGGGGTCTAATGAAAAACTGTTTTTT. The entire variable domain, with the rest obtained from reference TRBV5-1 and TRBJ1-4, is as follows: KAGVTQTPRYLIKTRGQQVTLSCSPISGHRSVSWYQQTPGQGLQFLFEYFSETQRNKGNFPGRFSGRQFSNSRSEMNVSTLELGDSALYLCASSLFGLGQGSNEKLFFGSGTQLSVL.

This clone was counted between two and nine times. The rearrangement joins TRBV7-2 to TRBJ1-2; D may be TRBD1 (5 bases). Between the trimmed V and J ends, which lost 1 base and 8 bases, there was a span of 11 bases. Germline-derived CDR1 and CDR2 are SGHTA and FQGNSA. The CDR3 runs to 13 residues. CDR3 nucleotides: TGTGCCAGCAGCTTAGAAGGGGCGCGGGGCTACACCTTC. This sequence encodes CASSLEGARGYTF.

The rearrangement uses TRBV29-1 and TRBJ1-1; the match to TRBD1 covers 9 bases. V was clipped by 5 bases and J by 1 base; unmatched bases: 5. The CDR3 extends over 14 amino acids. Germline assignment: CDR1 SQVTM and CDR2 ANQGSEA. CDR3 residues: CSVPDRGWNTEAFF. The CDR3 coding sequence is TGCAGCGTTCCGGACAGGGGATGGAACACTGAAGCTTTCTTT. The whole variable domain, filled in from reference TRBV29-1 and TRBJ1-1, reads SAVISQKPSRDICQRGTSLTIQCQVDSQVTMMFWYRQQPGQSLTLIATANQGSEATYESGFVIDKFPISRPNLTFSTLTVSNMSPEDSSIYLCSVPDRGWNTEAFFGQGTRLTVV.

CDR3 amino acids: CASSLTRETQYF. The CDR3 region has the DNA TGTGCCAGCAGTTTAACGAGGGAGACCCAGTACTTC. V usage is TRBV12-3 or TRBV12-4 and J usage is TRBJ2-5; D uncertain. This CDR3 contains 12 residues. The germline V and J ends were trimmed by 2 bases and 5 bases, with 6 bases remaining between them.

The genes are TRBV3-1 (or the pseudogene TRBV3-2) and TRBJ1-2; TRBD1 might be the D (6 bases). Germline V gives CDR1 LGHDT, CDR2 YNNKEL (reference sequence). Trimming left V 0 bases short and J 6 bases short, with 26 bases between. The CDR3 length is 19 residues. The CDR3 sequence: CASSQDLLTGPTHGNGYTF. The CDR3 DNA reads TGTGCCAGCAGCCAAGATCTTCTGACAGGCCCCACGCATGGCAATGGCTACACCTTC.

The chain joins TRBV19 to TRBJ2-7; TRBD1 matches at 7 bases. J was trimmed by 6 bases and V by 4 bases; bases with no gene match: 6. Germline V gene data show CDR1 as LNHDA and CDR2 as SQIVND (reference sequence). This CDR3 is built from 13 residues. This CDR3 reads CASSTIQGREQYF. In DNA, the CDR3 is TGTGCCAGTAGTACAATACAGGGGCGCGAGCAGTACTTC.

There are a few counts of this clone. The chain employs TRBV6-5 and TRBJ1-5; D gene uncertain. Trimming took 0 bases from V and 2 from J, leaving 8 bases between them. Germline values: CDR1 MNHEY, CDR2 SVGAGI. The CDR3 spans 15 residues. The chain's CDR3 is CASSYSHRGNQPQHF. The CDR3 DNA reads TGTGCCAGCAGTTACTCGCATCGCGGCAATCAGCCCCAGCATTTT.

This sequence joins TRBV7-2 and TRBJ2-7, with 8 bases fitting TRBD2. Germline V gene lookup returns CDR1 SGHTA and CDR2 FQGNSA. Trimming at V came to 5 bases and at J to 4 bases, leaving 4 bases not matched to a gene. This CDR3 spans 13 amino acids. Here the CDR3 DNA reads TGTGCCAGCAGCCTGACTAGCGCTTACGAGCAGTACTTC. Amino acid sequence: CASSLTSAYEQYF.

This clone has just a few counts. The gene calls are TRBV4-1 and TRBJ2-1, with a tentative D call TRBD1 (6 bases). V was pared by 7 bases and J by 6 bases, with 19 bases between. The CDR3 loop spans 15 amino acids. Germline V gene lookup returns CDR1 MGHRA and CDR2 YSYEKL. The CDR3: CASNHREAGANEQFF. As DNA, the CDR3 is TGCGCCAGCAACCACCGAGAAGCAGGGGCCAATGAGCAGTTCTTC.

DNA of the CDR3: TGTGCCAGCAGCGTAGACAGTAACTATGGCTACACCTTC. Translating gives CASSVDSNYGYTF. The rearrangement joins TRBV9 to TRBJ1-2, with D uncertain. Germline CDR1 reads SGDLS; CDR2 reads YYNGEE. This CDR3 has 13 residues. V was pared by 0 bases and J by 1 base, with 4 bases between.